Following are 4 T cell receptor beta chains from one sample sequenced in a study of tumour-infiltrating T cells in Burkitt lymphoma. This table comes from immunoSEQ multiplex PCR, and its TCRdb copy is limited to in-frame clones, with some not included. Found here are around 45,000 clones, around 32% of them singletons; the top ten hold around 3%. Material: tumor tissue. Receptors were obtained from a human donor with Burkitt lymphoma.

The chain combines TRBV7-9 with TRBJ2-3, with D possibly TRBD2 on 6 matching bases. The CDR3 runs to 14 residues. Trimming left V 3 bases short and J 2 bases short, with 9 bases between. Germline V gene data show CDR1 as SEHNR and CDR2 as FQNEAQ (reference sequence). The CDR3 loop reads CASSFGGPTDTQYF. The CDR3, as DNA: TGTGCCAGCAGCTTCGGGGGTCCCACAGATACGCAGTATTTT.

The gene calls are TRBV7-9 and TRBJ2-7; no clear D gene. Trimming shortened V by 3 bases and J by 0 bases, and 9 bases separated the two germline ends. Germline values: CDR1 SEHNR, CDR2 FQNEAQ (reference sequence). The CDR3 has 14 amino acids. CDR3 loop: CASSFAQVSYEQYF. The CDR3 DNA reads TGTGCCAGCAGCTTTGCCCAGGTCTCCTACGAGCAGTACTTC.

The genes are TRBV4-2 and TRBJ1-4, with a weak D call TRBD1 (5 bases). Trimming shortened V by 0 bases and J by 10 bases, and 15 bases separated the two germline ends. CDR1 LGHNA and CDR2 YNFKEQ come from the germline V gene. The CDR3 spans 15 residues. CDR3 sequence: CASSQDGRGRVKLFF. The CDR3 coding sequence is TGTGCCAGCAGCCAAGATGGCCGGGGACGGGTAAAACTGTTTTTT.

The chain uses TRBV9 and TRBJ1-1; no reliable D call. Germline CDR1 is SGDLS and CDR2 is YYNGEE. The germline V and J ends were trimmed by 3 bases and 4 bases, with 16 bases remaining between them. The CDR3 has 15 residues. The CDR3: CASSAVGRGGTEAFF. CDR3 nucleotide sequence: TGTGCCAGCAGCGCCGTGGGCCGGGGTGGCACTGAAGCTTTCTTT.